One sample yielded the 10 T cell receptor beta chains listed below, sequenced in a study of T cell repertoires in cytomegalovirus infection. TCRdb called the reads again in MiXCR, with one record for every CDR3 protein. This table has approximately 500,000 distinct CDR3 sequences, 15% to 20% appearing once. Sequenced input: CD8+ T cells from PBMCs. Source of these receptors: a human donor in good health (CMV status not recorded). Some clones in this sample may be carry-over from other donors' samples.

The CDR3 sequence: CASFASGRHGDTQYF. As DNA, the CDR3 is TGTGCCAGCTTCGCAAGCGGGAGGCACGGGGATACGCAGTATTTT. The rearrangement links TRBV6-1 to TRBJ2-3, with 9 bases that match TRBD2. V lost 8 bases to trimming and J lost 6 bases; unmatched junction nucleotides: 12. Per the germline V gene, CDR1 is MNHNS and CDR2 is SASEGT. The CDR3 has 15 residues.

This clonotype has at least ten counts. The chain links TRBV7-9 to TRBJ1-6; 8 nucleotides line up with TRBD1. Trimming took 5 bases from V and 7 from J; bases not matched to a gene: 4. The CDR3 is 14 residues long. From germline, CDR1 is SEHNR and CDR2 FQNEAQ (reference sequence). DNA of the CDR3: TGTGCCAGCAGCGTGGACAGGGTGAATTCACCCCTCCACTTT. Its protein is CASSVDRVNSPLHF.

Details on this clonotype: Being one base from a much bigger clone, this may be a read error. The rearrangement joins TRBV23-1 to TRBJ1-1; D call uncertain. TRBV23-1 is designated an ORF whose function remains uncertain. V gave up 1 base and J gave up 5 bases, with 20 bases separating them. The CDR3 sequence is 17 residues long. The CDR3 is CASSQFSLKSDLTEAFF. The DNA for the CDR3 is TGCGCCAGCAGTCAATTTAGTCTAAAGTCCGATTTGACTGAAGCTTTCTTT.

This clonotype was observed a few times. The V and J genes are TRBV27 and TRBJ2-3, with D tentatively TRBD1 or TRBD2 (5 bases each). V was clipped by 5 bases and J by 1 base, with 19 bases between them. The CDR3 spans 17 residues. Germline V gene sequence: CDR1 MNHEY, CDR2 SMNVEV (reference sequence). CDR3 region: CASSPRDPLWGTDTQYF. In nucleotides, the CDR3 is TGTGCCAGCAGTCCCCGGGACCCTCTCTGGGGCACAGATACGCAGTATTTT.

This clonotype was counted many times. CDR3: CASTLPAGELFF. CDR3 DNA: TGTGCCAGTACCCTCCCCGCCGGGGAGCTGTTTTTT. V usage is TRBV19 and J usage is TRBJ2-2, with D unresolved. V lost 7 bases to trimming and J lost 6 bases, with 9 bases between them. The CDR3 runs 12 residues. In germline, CDR1 is LNHDA, CDR2 SQIVND (reference sequence). Variable domain in full (rest from reference TRBV19 and TRBJ2-2): DGGITQSPKYLFRKEGQNVTLSCEQNLNHDAMYWYRQDPGQGLRLIYYSQIVNDFQKGDIAEGYSVSREKKESFPLTVTSAQKNPTAFYLCASTLPAGELFFGEGSRLTVL.

The gene calls are TRBV5-1 and TRBJ1-2, with D perhaps TRBD1 (5 bases). CDR1 SGHRS and CDR2 YFSETQ come from the germline V gene. The CDR3 sequence is 14 residues long. V was shortened by 4 bases and J by 0 bases, with 10 bases between the two germline ends. Here the CDR3 DNA reads TGCGCCAGCAGCCCGACAGCAGCTAACTATGGCTACACCTTC. Encoded protein: CASSPTAANYGYTF.

The chain recombines TRBV9 with TRBJ1-1; possibly TRBD1 for D (5 bases). This CDR3 has 15 residues. Germline lookup yields CDR1 SGDLS and CDR2 YYNGEE. The ends were cut back, 2 bases at V and 4 bases at J, with 15 bases in the middle. The CDR3: CASSVGSAGGTEAFF. The CDR3 DNA follows: TGTGCCAGCAGCGTCGGGTCAGCGGGGGGCACTGAAGCTTTCTTT. The full variable domain, completed using reference TRBV9 and TRBJ1-1, is DSGVTQTPKHLITATGQRVTLRCSPRSGDLSVYWYQQSLDQGLQFLIQYYNGEERAKGNILERFSAQQFPDLHSELNLSSLELGDSALYFCASSVGSAGGTEAFFGQGTRLTVV.

This clonotype occurred many times. The V and J genes are TRBV28 and TRBJ2-7; D remains unclear. The germline V gene has CDR1 MDHEN and CDR2 SYDVKM. V lost 8 bases and J lost 0, with 17 bases in between. The CDR3 has 15 amino acids. Written as DNA, the CDR3 is TGTGCCAGCCGACTGGGTCTTTTCAGCTCCTACGAGCAGTACTTC. Translation gives CASRLGLFSSYEQYF.

Turning to this clonotype: A single base separates this from a much larger clone, so it may be a read error. This rearrangement joins TRBV6-5 to TRBJ1-1, with 9 bases identical to TRBD1. The CDR3 sequence is 14 residues long. The germline gives CDR1 MNHEY, CDR2 SVGAGI. The CDR3 sequence: CASTARDRETEALF. For the CDR3, the DNA is TGTGCCAGCACCGCCCGGGACAGGGAAACTGAAGCTCTCTTT.

J is TRBJ1-2 and V is TRBV12-3 or TRBV12-4; tentative D call: TRBD1 (5 bases). CDR3 length equals 13 residues. Trimming took off 5 bases at V and 12 bases at J, with 19 bases between the two ends. CDR3 bases: TGTGCCAGCAGTACTCGGGGCTATCAAGGCCACACCTTC. Amino acid sequence: CASSTRGYQGHTF.